This TCR beta chain was recovered during a study of vaccination and CD4 T cells after COVID-19. CDR3 length: 17 amino acids. The trim removed 3 bases at V and 6 bases at J, leaving 14 bases unmatched. From germline, CDR1 is LGHNA and CDR2 YNFKEQ. To note about this clonotype: Its antigen is unknown.

Treatment: roughly nine-day PBMC culture with coronavirus spike peptide pools or control peptides (ViraFEST assay). The Oncomine TCR Beta short-read assay generated sequence data from the DNA of cultured CD4+ T cells. Via MiXCR, TCRdb re-called the PCR reads, giving one row per CDR3 protein. The repertoire holds some 12,000 distinct CDR3 sequences, with approximately 58% as singletons. The sample in question was CD4+ T cells from blood, cultured in vitro, obtained before SARS-CoV-2 vaccination. The J gene is TRBJ2-1, the V gene TRBV4-2; 7 bases are a match to TRBD1. The sequence derives from a human donor who had recovered from COVID-19. The CDR3 sequence is CASSHDGNRGSVNEQFF. CDR3 DNA: TGTGCCAGCAGCCATGATGGTAACAGGGGATCCGTCAATGAGCAGTTCTTC.